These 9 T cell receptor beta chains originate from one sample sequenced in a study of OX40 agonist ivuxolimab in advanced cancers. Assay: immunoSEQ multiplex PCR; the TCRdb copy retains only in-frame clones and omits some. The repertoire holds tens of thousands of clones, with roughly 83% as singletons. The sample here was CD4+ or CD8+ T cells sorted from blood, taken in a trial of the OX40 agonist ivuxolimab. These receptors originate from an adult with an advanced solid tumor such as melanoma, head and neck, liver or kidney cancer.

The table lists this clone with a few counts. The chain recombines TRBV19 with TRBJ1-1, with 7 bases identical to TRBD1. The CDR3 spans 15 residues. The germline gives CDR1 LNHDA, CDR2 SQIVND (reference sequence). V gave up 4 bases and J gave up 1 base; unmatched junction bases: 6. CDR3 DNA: TGTGCCAGTAGTAGAGACAGGGCGAAGAACACTGAAGCTTTCTTT. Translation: CASSRDRAKNTEAFF.

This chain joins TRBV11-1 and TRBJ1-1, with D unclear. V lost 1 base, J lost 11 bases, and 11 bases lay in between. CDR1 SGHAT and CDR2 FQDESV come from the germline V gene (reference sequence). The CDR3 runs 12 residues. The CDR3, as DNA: TGTGCCAGCAGCTTAGACCGATTCGGGGCTTTCTTT. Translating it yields CASSLDRFGAFF.

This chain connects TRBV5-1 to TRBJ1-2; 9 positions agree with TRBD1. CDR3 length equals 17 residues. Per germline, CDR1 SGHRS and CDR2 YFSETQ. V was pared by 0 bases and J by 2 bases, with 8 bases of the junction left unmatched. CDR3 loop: CASSLGDRAYGNYGYTF. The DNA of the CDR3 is TGCGCCAGCAGCTTGGGGGACAGGGCCTATGGCAACTATGGCTACACCTTC.

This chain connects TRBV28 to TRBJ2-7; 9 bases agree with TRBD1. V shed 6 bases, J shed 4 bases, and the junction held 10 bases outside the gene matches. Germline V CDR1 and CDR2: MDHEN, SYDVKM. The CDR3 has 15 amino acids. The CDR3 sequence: CASREQGAMAYEQYF. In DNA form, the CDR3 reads TGTGCCAGCAGGGAACAGGGGGCCATGGCGTACGAGCAGTACTTC.

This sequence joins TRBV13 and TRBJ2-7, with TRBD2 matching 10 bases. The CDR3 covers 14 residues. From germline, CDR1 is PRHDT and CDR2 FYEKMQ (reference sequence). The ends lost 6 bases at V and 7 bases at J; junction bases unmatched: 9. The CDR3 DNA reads TGTGCCAGCAGAGTAGCGGGGGGCAGGGAAGAGCAGTACTTC. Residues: CASRVAGGREEQYF.

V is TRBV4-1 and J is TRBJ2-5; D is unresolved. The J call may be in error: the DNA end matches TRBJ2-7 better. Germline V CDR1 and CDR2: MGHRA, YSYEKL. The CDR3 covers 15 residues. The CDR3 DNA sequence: TGCGCCAGCAGCCAAACAACAGCCAGGTCCTACGAGCAGTACTTC. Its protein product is CASSQTTARSYEQYF.

CDR3 bases: TGTGCCAGCGGTGGACAGCATGGGTCACCCCTCCACTTT. It is translated as CASGGQHGSPLHF. The chain carries TRBV28 and TRBJ1-6, with D tentatively TRBD1 (6 bases). CDR1 and CDR2 (germline): MDHEN, SYDVKM. V was clipped by 8 bases and J by 10 bases, with 15 bases between them. The CDR3 has 13 amino acids.

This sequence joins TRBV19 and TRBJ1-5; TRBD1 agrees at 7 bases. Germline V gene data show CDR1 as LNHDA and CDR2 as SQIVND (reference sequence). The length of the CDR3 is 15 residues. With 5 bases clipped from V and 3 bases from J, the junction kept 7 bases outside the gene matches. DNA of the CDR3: TGTGCCAGTAGTTCCCTGGACAGGCTCAATCAGCCCCAGCATTTT. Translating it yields CASSSLDRLNQPQHF. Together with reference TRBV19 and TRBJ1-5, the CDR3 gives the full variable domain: DGGITQSPKYLFRKEGQNVTLSCEQNLNHDAMYWYRQDPGQGLRLIYYSQIVNDFQKGDIAEGYSVSREKKESFPLTVTSAQKNPTAFYLCASSSLDRLNQPQHFGDGTRLSIL.

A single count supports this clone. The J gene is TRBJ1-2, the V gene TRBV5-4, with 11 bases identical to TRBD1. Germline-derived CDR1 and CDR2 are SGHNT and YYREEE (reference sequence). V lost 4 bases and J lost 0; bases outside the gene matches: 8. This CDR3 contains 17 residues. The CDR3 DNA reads TGTGCCAGCAGCCAAGTAGGGGGACAGGGGGCTAACTATGGCTACACCTTC. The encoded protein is CASSQVGGQGANYGYTF.